This T cell receptor (beta chain) was identified during a study of long-term antiretroviral therapy in people with HIV. Germline CDR1 reads SGHAT; CDR2 reads FQNNGV. Unmatched junction bases numbered 7, after V lost 1 base and J lost 10 bases. This CDR3 has 14 residues. The assay used was immunoSEQ (version v3.0), run at survey level. The method was immunoSEQ multiplex PCR; TCRdb's version includes in-frame clones alone and lacks a portion of them. Among 20,000 to 25,000 clones listed, roughly 80% were seen once. The V and J genes are TRBV11-2 and TRBJ2-1; TRBD1 aligns across 7 bases. The TCR sequence derives from a woman under 40 with HIV. Specimen: unsorted PBMCs, collected 0.2 years after starting antiretroviral therapy. CDR3 loop: CASSLGVWDREQFF. CDR3 nucleotides: TGTGCCAGCAGCTTAGGGGTTTGGGACAGAGAGCAGTTCTTC.